A selection of T cell receptor beta chains follows, all from one sample in a study of blood T cell repertoires in COVID-19. TCRdb keeps only in-frame clones here, not all; method: immunoSEQ multiplex PCR. The sample has roughly 180,000 clones; more than 65% are singletons. Source material: peripheral blood. These receptors came from a woman aged 80 or older with active or convalescent COVID-19. Both conserved end residues are part of each CDR3.

TRBV9 | CASSTVAGGRGEQFF
TRBV2 | CASRGTESNQPQHF
TRBV3-1/TRBV3-2 | CASSQGGGVGYGYTF
TRBV5-4 | CASSLGQGAYEQYF
TRBV14 | CASSLYGQGEAFF
TRBV6-1 | CASSAPAWTAASGANVLTF
TRBV4-1 | CASSRTGAGGYNEQFF
TRBV7-3 | CASSLQGRVGEKLFF
TRBV30 | CAWRQQTNQPQHF
TRBV10-1 | CASSESGGGEHRELFF
TRBV7-6 | CASSEFRTGELFF
TRBV2 | CASDREQGVGGYTF
TRBV2 | CASKAGEYTDTQYF
TRBV6-5 | CASSLAGTGDYEQYF